This TCR beta chain emerged from a study of OX40 agonist ivuxolimab in advanced cancers. General study results and limits: Partial responders at 0.1-3.0 mg/kg showed near-lowest clonal expansion.

Some clones are missing from TCRdb's copy, which holds only in-frame ones; the method was immunoSEQ multiplex PCR. The table lists approximately 99,000 clones, approximately 94% of them singletons. This clone was detected once. Its antigen is unknown. This CDR3 is 16 amino acids long. With 1 base clipped from V and 2 bases from J, the junction kept 5 bases outside the gene matches. Germline lookup yields CDR1 KGHSH and CDR2 LQKENI. The chain links TRBV18 to TRBJ1-5; 7 bases map to TRBD1. Sequences were derived from CD4+ or CD8+ T cells sorted from blood, sampled in a trial of the OX40 agonist ivuxolimab. This TCR came from an adult with an advanced solid tumor such as melanoma, head and neck, liver or kidney cancer. This CDR3 reads CASSPQGQGGNQPQHF. The CDR3 DNA follows: TGTGCCAGCTCACCACAGGGGCAGGGGGGCAATCAGCCCCAGCATTTT.